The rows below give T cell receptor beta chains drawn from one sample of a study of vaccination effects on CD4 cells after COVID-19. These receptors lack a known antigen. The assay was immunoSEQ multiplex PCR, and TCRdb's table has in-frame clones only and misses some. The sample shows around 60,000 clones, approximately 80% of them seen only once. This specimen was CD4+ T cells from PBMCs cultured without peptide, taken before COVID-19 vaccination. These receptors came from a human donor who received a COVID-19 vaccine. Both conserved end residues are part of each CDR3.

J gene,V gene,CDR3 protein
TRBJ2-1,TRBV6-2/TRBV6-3,CASSYTGVHNEQFF
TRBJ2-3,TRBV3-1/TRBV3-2,CASSQARLAGADTQYF
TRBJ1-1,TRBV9,CASSPTETEAFF
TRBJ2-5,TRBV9,CASSPGLAGGPETQYF
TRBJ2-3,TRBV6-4,CASSEIAGGTDTQYF
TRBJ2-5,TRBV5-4,CASSSKAQGQETQYF
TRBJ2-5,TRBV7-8,CASSFVETQYF
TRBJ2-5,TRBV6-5,CAGKGRGRETQYF
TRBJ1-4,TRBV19,CASSIRTGNEKLFF
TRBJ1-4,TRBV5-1,CASSGEGGEKLFF
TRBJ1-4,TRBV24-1,CATSDSQPGGLEKLFF
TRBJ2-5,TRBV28,CASATGGRETQYF
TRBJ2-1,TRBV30,CAWSVRLSLDNEQFF
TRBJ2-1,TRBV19,CASSIATGDEQFF
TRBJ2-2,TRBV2,CASSHRDRYTGELFF
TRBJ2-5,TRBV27,CASSSLSRVGETQYF
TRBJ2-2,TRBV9,CASSANLNLNTGELFF
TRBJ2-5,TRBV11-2,CASSPDRRETQYF
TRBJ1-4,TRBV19,CASRLTMFDEKLFF
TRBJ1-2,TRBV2,CASSAGQVNYGYTF
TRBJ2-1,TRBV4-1,CASSQERAHNEQFF
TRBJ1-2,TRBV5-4,CASSWGQGGGYTF
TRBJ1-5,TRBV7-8,CASSPRRTGYSNQPQHF
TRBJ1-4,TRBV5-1,CAISGTTDTTNEKLFF
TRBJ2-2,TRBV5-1,CASSLVPSGGNTGELFF
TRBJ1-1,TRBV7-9,CASSSDRTAEAFF
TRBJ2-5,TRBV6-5,CASSGTIRETQYF
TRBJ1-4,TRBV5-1,CASSLVATNEKLFF
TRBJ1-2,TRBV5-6,CASSLGGPGQAYGYTF
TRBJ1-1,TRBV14,CASSRKQGSTEAFF
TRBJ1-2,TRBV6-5,CASNPDLRNGYTF
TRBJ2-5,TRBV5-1,CASSSGQTEETQYF
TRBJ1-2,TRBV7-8,CASHRPGEESGYTF
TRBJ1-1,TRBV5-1,CASSHQDGTEAFF
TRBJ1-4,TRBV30,CAMGQKEKLFF
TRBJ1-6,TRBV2,CARSWQGADSPLHF
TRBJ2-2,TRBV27,CASSFLQGISTGELFF
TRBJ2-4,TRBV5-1,CASSLGIAKNIQYF
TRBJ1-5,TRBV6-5,CATGQGYSNQPQHF
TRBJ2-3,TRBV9,CASSPNSGGAADTQYF
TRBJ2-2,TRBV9,CASSVAGTGPPGELFF
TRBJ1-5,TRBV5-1,CASSLVPNQPQHF
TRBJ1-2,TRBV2,CASRTGAFYGYTF
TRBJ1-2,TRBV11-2,CASRVVGGDGGYTF
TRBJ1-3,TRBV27,CASGSGAPGGNTIYF
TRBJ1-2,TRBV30,CAWRGKDGANYGYTF
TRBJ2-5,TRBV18,CASSPRNRVSQETQYF
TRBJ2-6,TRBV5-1,CASSFRGGRSGANVLTF
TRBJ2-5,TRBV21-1,CASSKAIQVKVETQYF